The 16 T cell receptor beta chains below all came from one sample that was sequenced in a study of human T cells and chemical hapten exposure. Via MiXCR, TCRdb re-called the RACE reads, giving one row per CDR3 protein. The sample has approximately 60,000 distinct CDR3 sequences, 9.5% to 10% seen once; the top ten hold roughly 9.1%. Time point described: pre-sensitization, week 0. Treatment specified: therapeutic diphenylcyclopropenone sensitization with weekly scalp DPC. This sample comprised whole blood, obtained in connection with sensitization to the hapten diphenylcyclopropenone (DPC). The source is a man aged 35 to 55 with alopecia areata. Some clones in this sample may be carry-over from other donors' samples.

This clonotype was seen repeatedly, ten times or more. The V call is TRBV28, the J call TRBJ2-2; D perhaps matches TRBD1 (6 bases). Germline values: CDR1 MDHEN, CDR2 SYDVKM. Trimming took off 6 bases at V and 2 bases at J, with 10 bases between the two ends. The CDR3 extends over 14 amino acids. CDR3 nucleotides: TGTGCCAGCAGCCCGGGACAAAACACCGGGGAGCTGTTTTTT. Residues: CASSPGQNTGELFF.

This clonotype was detected once. The chain joins TRBV5-1 to TRBJ2-3, with D possibly being TRBD1 (5 bases). The CDR3 sequence is 16 residues long. The ends were cut back, 2 bases at V and 6 bases at J, with 19 bases in the middle. The germline gives CDR1 SGHRS, CDR2 YFSETQ. CDR3 loop: CASSFLQVGFEDTQYF. DNA for the CDR3: TGCGCCAGCAGCTTTTTACAGGTCGGCTTTGAGGATACGCAGTATTTT. Full variable domain (rest looked up from reference TRBV5-1 and TRBJ2-3): KAGVTQTPRYLIKTRGQQVTLSCSPISGHRSVSWYQQTPGQGLQFLFEYFSETQRNKGNFPGRFSGRQFSNSRSEMNVSTLELGDSALYLCASSFLQVGFEDTQYFGPGTRLTVL.

In this sample, this clonotype turned up a few times. The chain combines TRBV10-3 with TRBJ2-5, with D hard to call. CDR1 ENHRY and CDR2 SYGVKD come from the germline V gene. This CDR3 contains 14 residues. Between the trimmed V and J ends, which lost 2 bases and 2 bases, there was a span of 9 bases. For the CDR3, the DNA is TGTGCCATCAGTGAGGTCGGAGAACAAGAGACCCAGTACTTC. Its protein is CAISEVGEQETQYF.

This chain joins TRBV12-3 or TRBV12-4 and TRBJ2-7, with 7 bases lining up with TRBD1. V shed 6 bases and J 3 bases; nucleotides not matched to a gene: 11. This CDR3 spans 15 amino acids. Written as DNA, the CDR3 is TGTGCCAGCAGACAACGGACAGGAAATTTCTACGAGCAGTACTTC. Protein sequence: CASRQRTGNFYEQYF.

In its sample, this clonotype was seen many times. The rearrangement uses TRBV7-2 and TRBJ2-1; D uncertain. The V gene's germline CDR1 is SGHTA and CDR2 FQGNSA. V lost 5 bases to trimming and J lost 8 bases, with 13 bases between them. This CDR3 has 13 amino acids. CDR3 residues: CASSLYRRDEQFF. Written as DNA, the CDR3 is TGTGCCAGCAGCCTGTACCGACGCGATGAGCAGTTCTTC.

The sample holds a few counts of this clonotype. The chain is built from TRBV6-1 and TRBJ2-1, with 8 bases fitting TRBD2. The length of the CDR3 is 16 residues. CDR1 and CDR2 from the germline V gene are MNHNS and SASEGT. Trimming took 4 bases from V and 6 from J; bases not matched to a gene: 11. CDR3 DNA: TGTGCCAGCAGTGGTGAGGCCGCGGGAGGTCTCAATGAGCAGTTCTTC. Translation gives CASSGEAAGGLNEQFF.

This clonotype has a count of ten or more. The chain carries TRBV29-1 and TRBJ2-1; 14 nucleotides align to TRBD2. The CDR3 contains 13 residues. The V gene end was trimmed by 4 bases and the J gene end by 10 bases; junction bases not matched to a gene: 3. Germline-derived CDR1 and CDR2 are SQVTM and ANQGSEA. CDR3 in amino acids: CSVGLAGGVEQFF. DNA of the CDR3: TGCAGCGTTGGACTAGCGGGAGGGGTGGAGCAGTTCTTC.

The V call is TRBV20-1, the J call TRBJ2-1, with D possibly matching TRBD2 (6 bases). Trimming shortened V by 0 bases and J by 1 base, and 10 bases separated the two germline ends. CDR1 is DFQATT, CDR2 SNEGSKA, per germline (reference sequence). The CDR3 contains 15 residues. CDR3 sequence reads: CSARDLSGSYNEQFF. The CDR3 DNA reads as TGCAGTGCTAGAGATTTAAGCGGGTCCTACAATGAGCAGTTCTTC.

This clonotype turned up a few times. The chain links TRBV12-3 or TRBV12-4 to TRBJ1-2, with D maybe TRBD1 (5 bases). Trimming removed 7 bases from V and 2 bases from J, with 17 bases in between. This CDR3 has 15 amino acids. CDR3 sequence reads: CASTLSGRNNYGYTF. The CDR3 DNA reads as TGTGCCAGCACCCTTTCGGGACGGAACAACTATGGCTACACCTTC.

V and J are TRBV10-3 and TRBJ2-7; a weak D match, TRBD2 (6 bases). Germline V gene lookup returns CDR1 ENHRY and CDR2 SYGVKD. Trimming removed 2 bases at V and 0 bases at J, with 17 bases between. The length of the CDR3 is 17 residues. The chain's CDR3 is CAISEPGRGVSSYEQYF. The CDR3 DNA reads TGTGCCATCAGTGAGCCAGGGCGGGGCGTGAGCTCCTACGAGCAGTACTTC.

This chain connects TRBV7-6 to TRBJ2-5; possibly TRBD1 for D (6 bases). The CDR3 is 13 residues long. The germline CDR1 and CDR2 sequences are SGHVS and FNYEAQ. V shed 3 bases and J shed 3 bases, with 8 bases lying between them. CDR3 amino acids: CASSFRTEETQYF. In DNA, the CDR3 is TGTGCCAGCAGCTTTAGGACAGAAGAGACCCAGTACTTC.

At least ten counts were recorded for this clonotype. The chain employs TRBV28 and TRBJ2-2, with D unresolved. Germline V gene sequence: CDR1 MDHEN, CDR2 SYDVKM. The CDR3 consists of 14 residues. The V end lost 4 bases, the J end lost 3 bases, and 9 bases lay between the germline ends. The CDR3 loop reads CASSSLQYTGELFF. CDR3 DNA sequence: TGTGCCAGCAGTTCCCTGCAGTACACCGGGGAGCTGTTTTTT. Drawing the rest from reference TRBV28 and TRBJ2-2, the complete variable domain is DVKVTQSSRYLVKRTGEKVFLECVQDMDHENMFWYRQDPGLGLRLIYFSYDVKMKEKGDIPEGYSVSREKKERFSLILESASTNQTSMYLCASSSLQYTGELFFGEGSRLTVL.

This clonotype has a count of ten or more. This chain links TRBV18 with TRBJ2-3, with D unclear. The CDR3 covers 14 residues. Germline V gives CDR1 KGHSH, CDR2 LQKENI. V was clipped by 3 bases and J by 6 bases, with 13 bases between them. This CDR3 is CASSPNAHTDTQYF. CDR3 DNA sequence: TGTGCCAGCTCACCGAATGCCCACACGGATACGCAGTATTTT.

The chain is built from TRBV5-1 and TRBJ2-1, with 10 nucleotides matching TRBD1. The CDR3 is 16 residues long. Unmatched junction bases numbered 7, after V lost 0 bases and J lost 7 bases. Germline V CDR1 and CDR2: SGHRS, YFSETQ. In nucleotides, the CDR3 is TGCGCCAGCAGCTTGGGGCTGGGACAGGGGCTGAATGAGCAGTTCTTC. The encoded protein is CASSLGLGQGLNEQFF.

This clonotype was seen a few times. The gene calls are TRBV28 and TRBJ1-1; weak D call: TRBD1 (6 bases). Germline V lookup: CDR1 MDHEN, CDR2 SYDVKM. There are 14 residues in the CDR3. The V end was cut by 6 bases, the J end by 3 bases, with 14 bases between. The DNA for the CDR3 is TGTGCCAGCAGGCCCGGACAGATAGACACTGAAGCTTTCTTT. It translates to CASRPGQIDTEAFF.

The J gene is TRBJ2-5, the V gene TRBV20-1; TRBD2 agrees at 12 bases. Trimming removed 5 bases from V and 2 bases from J; junction bases left unmatched: 6. Germline-derived CDR1 and CDR2 are DFQATT and SNEGSKA (reference sequence). The CDR3 totals 15 residues. The CDR3 protein is CSASTSGRGQETQYF. The CDR3 coding sequence is TGCAGTGCTTCGACTAGCGGGAGAGGGCAAGAGACCCAGTACTTC.